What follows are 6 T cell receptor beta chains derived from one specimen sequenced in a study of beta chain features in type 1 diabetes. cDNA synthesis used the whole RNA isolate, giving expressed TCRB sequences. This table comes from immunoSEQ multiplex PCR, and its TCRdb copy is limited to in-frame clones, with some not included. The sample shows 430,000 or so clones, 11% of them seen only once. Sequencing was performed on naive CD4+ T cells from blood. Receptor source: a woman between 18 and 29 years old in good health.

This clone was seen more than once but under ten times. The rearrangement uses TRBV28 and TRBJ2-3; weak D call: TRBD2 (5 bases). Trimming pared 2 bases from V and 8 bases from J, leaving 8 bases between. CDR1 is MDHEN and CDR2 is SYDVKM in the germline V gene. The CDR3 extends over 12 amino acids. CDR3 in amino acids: CASSLRRGTQYF. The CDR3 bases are TGTGCCAGCAGTTTACGTCGGGGTACGCAGTATTTT. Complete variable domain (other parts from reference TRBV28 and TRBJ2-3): DVKVTQSSRYLVKRTGEKVFLECVQDMDHENMFWYRQDPGLGLRLIYFSYDVKMKEKGDIPEGYSVSREKKERFSLILESASTNQTSMYLCASSLRRGTQYFGPGTRLTVL.

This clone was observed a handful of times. The CDR3 spells CATGQKNTEAFF. The CDR3 nucleotides are TGTGCCACCGGACAGAAGAACACTGAAGCTTTCTTT. The chain employs TRBV7-9 and TRBJ1-1; possibly TRBD1 for D (6 bases). V gave up 10 bases and J gave up 1 base, with 10 bases separating them. The CDR3 sequence is 12 residues long. The germline V gene has CDR1 SEHNR and CDR2 FQNEAQ (reference sequence).

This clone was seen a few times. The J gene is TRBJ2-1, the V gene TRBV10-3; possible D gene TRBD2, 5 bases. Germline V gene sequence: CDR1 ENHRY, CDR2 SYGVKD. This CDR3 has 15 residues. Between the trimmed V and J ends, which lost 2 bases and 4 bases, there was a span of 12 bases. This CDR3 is CAISEMARGYNEQFF. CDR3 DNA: TGTGCCATCAGTGAGATGGCCCGGGGATACAATGAGCAGTTCTTC.

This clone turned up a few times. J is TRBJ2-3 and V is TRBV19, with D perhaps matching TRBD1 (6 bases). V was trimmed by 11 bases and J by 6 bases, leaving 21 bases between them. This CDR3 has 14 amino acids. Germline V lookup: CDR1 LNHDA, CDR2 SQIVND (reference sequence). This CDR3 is CAGQNRQVLDTQYF. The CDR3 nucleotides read TGTGCCGGGCAGAATCGACAGGTTTTGGATACGCAGTATTTT.

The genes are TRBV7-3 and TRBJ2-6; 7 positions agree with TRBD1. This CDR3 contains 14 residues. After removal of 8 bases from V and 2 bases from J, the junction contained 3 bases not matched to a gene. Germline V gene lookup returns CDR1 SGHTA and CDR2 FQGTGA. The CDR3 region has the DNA TGTGCCAGCGGTGACAGGGCTGGGGCCAACGTCCTGACTTTC. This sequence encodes CASGDRAGANVLTF.

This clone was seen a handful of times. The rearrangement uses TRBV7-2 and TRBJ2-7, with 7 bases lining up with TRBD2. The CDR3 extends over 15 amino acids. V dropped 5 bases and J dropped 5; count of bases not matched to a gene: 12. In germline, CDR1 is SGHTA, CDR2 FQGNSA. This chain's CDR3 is CASSRGGAGVNEQYF. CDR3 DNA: TGTGCCAGCAGCCGAGGCGGGGCGGGAGTTAACGAGCAGTACTTC.